The TCR beta chain described here comes from a study of T cell repertoires in cytomegalovirus infection. Study as a whole: Public TCR beta signatures marked donors with CMV infection and the matching HLA.

In the case of this clonotype: As yet, its antigen is unknown.

The CDR3 has 13 residues. J was trimmed by 4 bases and V by 6 bases; bases with no gene match: 5. Germline V CDR1 and CDR2: MNHNS, SASEGT. TCRdb itself ran the reads through MiXCR, one entry per CDR3 protein. Of around 500,000 distinct CDR3 sequences in the sample, about 39% were seen once. The clonotype was recovered from a human donor in good health (CMV status not recorded). Some clones in this sample may be carry-over from other donors' samples. The chain is built from TRBV6-1 and TRBJ1-1, with 7 bases that match TRBD1. The material sequenced was cultured PBMCs, taken from culture after CMV antigen stimulation. CDR3 loop: CASRDQGGTEAFF. The CDR3 bases are TGTGCCAGCAGGGATCAGGGGGGCACTGAAGCTTTCTTT.